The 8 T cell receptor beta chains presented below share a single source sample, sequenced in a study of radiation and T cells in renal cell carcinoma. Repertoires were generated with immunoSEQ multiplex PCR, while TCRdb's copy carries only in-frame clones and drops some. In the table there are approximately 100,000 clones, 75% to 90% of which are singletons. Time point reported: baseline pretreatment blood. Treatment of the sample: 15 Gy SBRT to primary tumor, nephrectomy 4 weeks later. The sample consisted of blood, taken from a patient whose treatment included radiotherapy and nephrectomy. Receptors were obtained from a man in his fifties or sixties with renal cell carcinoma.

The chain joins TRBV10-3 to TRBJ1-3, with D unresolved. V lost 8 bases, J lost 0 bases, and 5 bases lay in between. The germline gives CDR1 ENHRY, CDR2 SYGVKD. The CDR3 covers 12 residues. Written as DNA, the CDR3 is TGTGCCATCCTGAGCTCTGGAAACACCATATATTTT. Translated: CAILSSGNTIYF.

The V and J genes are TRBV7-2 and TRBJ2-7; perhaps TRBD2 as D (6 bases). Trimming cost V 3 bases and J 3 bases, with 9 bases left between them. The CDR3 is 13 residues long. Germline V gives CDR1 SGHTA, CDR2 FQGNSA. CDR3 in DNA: TGTGCCAGCAGCTTCCCCGGGGGCTACGAGCAGTACTTC. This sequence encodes CASSFPGGYEQYF.

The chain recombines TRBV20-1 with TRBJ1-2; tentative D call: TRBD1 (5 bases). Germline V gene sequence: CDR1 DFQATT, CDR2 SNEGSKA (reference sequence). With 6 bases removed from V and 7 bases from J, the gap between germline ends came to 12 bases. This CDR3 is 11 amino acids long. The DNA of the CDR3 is TGCAGTGCCGGACATTCAAGTGGCTACACCTTC. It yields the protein CSAGHSSGYTF.

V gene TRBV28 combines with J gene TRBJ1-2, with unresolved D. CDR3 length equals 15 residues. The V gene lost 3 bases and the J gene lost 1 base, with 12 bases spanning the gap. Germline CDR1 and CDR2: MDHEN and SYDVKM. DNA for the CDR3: TGTGCCAGCAGTTTCCGGGGTACGGGTAACTATGGCTACACCTTC. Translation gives CASSFRGTGNYGYTF.

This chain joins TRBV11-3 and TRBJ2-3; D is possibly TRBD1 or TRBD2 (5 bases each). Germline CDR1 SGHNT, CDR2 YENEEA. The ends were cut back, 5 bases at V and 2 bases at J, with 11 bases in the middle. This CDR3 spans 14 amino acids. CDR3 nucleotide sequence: TGTGCCAGCAGCCGTGGGACCAACACAGATACGCAGTATTTT. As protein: CASSRGTNTDTQYF. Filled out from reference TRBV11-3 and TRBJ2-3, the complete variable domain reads EAGVVQSPRYKIIEKKQPVAFWCNPISGHNTLYWYLQNLGQGPELLIRYENEEAVDDSQLPKDRFSAERLKGVDSTLKIQPAELGDSAVYLCASSRGTNTDTQYFGPGTRLTVL.

Here the CDR3 reads CASSRVGGNSNQPQHF. The CDR3 DNA is TGTGCCAGCAGTCGCGTAGGGGGAAATAGCAATCAGCCCCAGCATTTT. V is TRBV2 and J is TRBJ1-5; a possible D gene is TRBD1 (6 bases). Trimming removed 5 bases at V and 0 bases at J, with 14 bases between. This CDR3 region has 16 residues. Germline-derived CDR1 and CDR2 are SNHLY and FYNNEI.

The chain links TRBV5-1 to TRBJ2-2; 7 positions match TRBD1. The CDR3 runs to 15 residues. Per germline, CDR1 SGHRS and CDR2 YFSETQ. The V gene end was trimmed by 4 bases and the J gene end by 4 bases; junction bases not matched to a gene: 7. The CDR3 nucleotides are TGCGCCAGCAGCGGCGACAGGGTTGGCACCGGGGAGCTGTTTTTT. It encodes CASSGDRVGTGELFF.

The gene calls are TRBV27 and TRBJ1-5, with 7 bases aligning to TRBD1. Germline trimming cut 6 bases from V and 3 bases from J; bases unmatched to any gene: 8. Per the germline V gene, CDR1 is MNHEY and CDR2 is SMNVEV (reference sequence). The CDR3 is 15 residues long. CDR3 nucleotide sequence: TGTGCCAGCAGGCCTAATGACAGGGCCAATCAGCCCCAGCATTTT. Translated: CASRPNDRANQPQHF.